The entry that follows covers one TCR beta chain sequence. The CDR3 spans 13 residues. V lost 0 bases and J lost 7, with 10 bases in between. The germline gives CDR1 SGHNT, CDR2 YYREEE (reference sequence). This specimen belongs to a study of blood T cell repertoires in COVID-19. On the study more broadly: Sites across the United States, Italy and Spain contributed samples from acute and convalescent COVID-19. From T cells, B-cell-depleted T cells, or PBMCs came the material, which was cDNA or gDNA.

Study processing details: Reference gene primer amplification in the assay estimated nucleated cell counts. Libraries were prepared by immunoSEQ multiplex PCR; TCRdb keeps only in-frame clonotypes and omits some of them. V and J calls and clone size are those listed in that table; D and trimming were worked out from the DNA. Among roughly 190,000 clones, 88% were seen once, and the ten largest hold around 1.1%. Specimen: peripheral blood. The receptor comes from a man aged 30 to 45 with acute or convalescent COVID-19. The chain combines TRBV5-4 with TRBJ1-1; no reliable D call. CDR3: CASSLGGSDEAFF. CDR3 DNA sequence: TGTGCCAGCAGCTTGGGAGGGTCTGATGAAGCTTTCTTT.